This T cell receptor (beta chain) derives from a study of radiotherapy plus CTLA-4 blockade in lung cancer. About the research overall: With 25% to 35% of patients having disease control, objective responses were seen in under 20%.

In the case of this clone: Its matching antigen is unknown.

Focal radiation and CTLA-4 blockade (ipilimumab) were tested in chemo-refractory metastatic non-small-cell lung cancer patients. Sequenced by immunoSEQ multiplex PCR; TCRdb stores in-frame clones only, minus some. Seen here are about 53,000 clones, 84% observed once, and the top ten hold 4.5% to 5%. Study-wide points: After radiotherapy and ipilimumab, tumor-derived clones expanded in peripheral blood. Early blood T cell clone dynamics, with interferon-beta, were reported to best predict response.

Material: peripheral blood, obtained from a patient treated with radiotherapy plus ipilimumab. This TCR derives from a human donor with non-small cell lung cancer whose response to radiotherapy plus ipilimumab could not be evaluated.

In DNA form, the CDR3 reads TGTGCCAGCAGCACGGAGCCACAGGGACTAACTGAAGCTTTCTTT. Its protein is CASSTEPQGLTEAFF. V and J are TRBV5-4 and TRBJ1-1, with D perhaps TRBD1 (6 bases). Germline assignment: CDR1 SGHNT and CDR2 YYREEE (reference sequence). V shed 4 bases and J shed 5 bases, with 18 bases lying between them. This CDR3 is built from 15 residues.